This T cell receptor beta chain was recovered during a study of identical twins. For this clonotype: What it binds is unknown.

Notes on the study in general: Excess twin sharing in beta out-of-frame sequences was weaker.

Unique molecular identifiers were present on the cDNA, and a universal primer site came from template switching. MiXCR, applied by TCRdb to the 5' RACE reads, yields one record per CDR3 protein. The data contain about 520,000 distinct CDR3 sequences, approximately 22% of them seen just once; the ten biggest clones take up around 0.9%. The ends lost 1 base at V and 0 bases at J; junction bases unmatched: 11. The CDR3 is made up of 18 amino acids. Per the germline V gene, CDR1 is DFQATT and CDR2 is SNEGSKA (reference sequence). The sample was also reused in another study, on T cells expressing NK-cell markers. From that study: TCR beta repertoires came from sorted CD3+CD56+NKG2C+, CD3+CD56+NKG2C- and CD3+CD56-NKG2C+ T cells. Restriction of the sorted population to alpha-beta TCR T cells was achieved in several experiments with an anti-gamma-delta TCR antibody.

The rearrangement joins TRBV20-1 to TRBJ2-3, with TRBD2 matching over 9 bases. Sequenced input: CD4+ T cells sorted from blood. The sequence came from a woman aged 18-29 years in good health. The CDR3 loop reads CSARGGGLARSSTDTQYF. The DNA of the CDR3 is TGCAGTGCTAGAGGCGGAGGACTAGCGCGTTCTAGCACAGATACGCAGTATTTT.